Listed below are T cell receptor beta chains from one sample, sequenced in a study of T cells in Graves' hyperthyroidism and ophthalmopathy. TCRdb called the multiplex PCR reads again in MiXCR, with one record for every CDR3 protein. The data show fewer than 350,000 distinct CDR3 sequences, roughly 13% seen once. The sequenced sample was blood. The receptor set was obtained from a woman aged 40 to 49 with Graves' hyperthyroidism. Both conserved end residues are part of each CDR3. The D gene is left open where the match is weak. Clone size is shown for a subset of rows, as once, few, many or a class of expanded clone.

V gene	clone size	J gene	D gene	CDR3 protein	CDR3 DNA
TRBV5-1	NA	TRBJ2-7	NA	CASSSRDSQREQYF	TGCGCCAGCAGCTCCCGGGACTCCCAACGCGAGCAGTACTTC
TRBV12-3/TRBV12-4	NA	TRBJ1-2	TRBD1	CASSFGQEDGYTF	TGTGCCAGCAGTTTTGGACAGGAGGATGGCTACACCTTC
TRBV9	many	TRBJ1-1	NA	CASSVRGENTEAFF	TGTGCCAGCAGCGTACGGGGCGAGAACACTGAAGCTTTCTTT
TRBV14	NA	TRBJ2-1	NA	CASSQEGRITYNEQFF	TGTGCCAGCAGCCAAGAAGGAAGGATCACCTACAATGAGCAGTTCTTC
TRBV4-2	many	TRBJ1-5	TRBD1	CASSQDSDRADQPQHF	TGTGCCAGCAGCCAAGATAGTGACAGGGCGGATCAGCCCCAGCATTTT
TRBV2	many	TRBJ2-2	TRBD1	CASSVRQGTGELFF	TGTGCCAGCAGTGTGCGACAGGGTACCGGGGAGCTGTTTTTT
TRBV25-1	few	TRBJ2-2	TRBD1	CASRAGTGDTGELFF	TGTGCCAGCAGGGCCGGGACAGGGGATACCGGGGAGCTGTTTTTT
TRBV7-2	many	TRBJ1-1	NA	CASTPAGRRSTEAFF	TGTGCCAGCACTCCGGCGGGCAGAAGGAGCACTGAAGCTTTCTTT
TRBV28	few	TRBJ2-1	TRBD1	CASKRQGAGNNEQFF	TGTGCCAGCAAGCGTCAGGGGGCGGGTAACAATGAGCAGTTCTTC
TRBV20-1	NA	TRBJ1-1	NA	CSARGGGVNTEAFF	TGCAGTGCTAGGGGGGGGGGCGTGAACACTGAAGCTTTCTTT
TRBV12-3/TRBV12-4	many	TRBJ2-3	TRBD1	CASRLGQGASDTQYF	TGTGCCAGCAGACTGGGACAGGGGGCATCAGATACGCAGTATTTT
TRBV6-1	many	TRBJ2-3	TRBD1	CASNPGQGLDTQYF	TGTGCCAGCAACCCGGGACAGGGGTTGGATACGCAGTATTTT
TRBV7-9	many	TRBJ2-7	NA	CASSVGSYEQYF	TGTGCCAGCAGCGTAGGGTCCTACGAGCAGTACTTC
TRBV24-1	many	TRBJ2-1	TRBD2	CATARRGTSGTNEQFF	TGTGCCACCGCGAGGCGGGGGACTAGCGGGACCAATGAGCAGTTCTTC
TRBV28	many	TRBJ2-3	TRBD2	CASWDYRTDTQYF	TGTGCCAGCTGGGACTATCGCACAGATACGCAGTATTTT
TRBV6-1	many	TRBJ1-4	NA	CASSEVGGVDEKLFF	TGTGCCAGCAGTGAAGTAGGCGGAGTGGATGAAAAACTGTTTTTT
TRBV20-1	many	TRBJ2-1	TRBD2	CSARGLAGAPSYNEQFF	TGCAGTGCTAGGGGACTAGCGGGAGCCCCCTCCTACAATGAGCAGTTCTTC
TRBV20-1	many	TRBJ1-5	NA	CSARSQSEQPQHF	TGCAGTGCTAGGAGCCAGTCCGAGCAGCCCCAGCATTTT
TRBV12-5	many	TRBJ2-7	NA	CASGPGQNYEQYF	TGTGCTAGTGGCCCCGGACAGAACTACGAGCAGTACTTC
TRBV6-4	many	TRBJ2-3	NA	CASSDSAGSTDTQYF	TGTGCCAGCAGTGATTCGGCAGGTAGCACAGATACGCAGTATTTT
TRBV18	few	TRBJ2-3	NA	CASSPQDRVNTQYF	TGTGCCAGCTCACCACAGGACCGCGTGAATACGCAGTATTTT
TRBV5-6	many	TRBJ2-5	NA	CASSLTVPPETQYF	TGTGCCAGCAGTTTAACGGTCCCCCCTGAGACCCAGTACTTC
TRBV5-1	many	TRBJ2-1	TRBD2	CASSPTSGGKNEQFF	TGCGCCAGCAGCCCTACTAGCGGAGGGAAAAATGAGCAGTTCTTC
TRBV7-9	NA	TRBJ2-5	NA	CASRQERETQYF	TGTGCCAGCAGGCAGGAACGAGAGACCCAGTACTTC
TRBV3-1	many	TRBJ1-2	NA	CASSPTGDPNYGYTF	TGTGCCAGCAGCCCTACAGGAGACCCTAACTATGGCTACACCTTC
TRBV19	NA	TRBJ1-5	TRBD1	CACKPGQGIFKPQHF	TGTGCCTGCAAACCCGGACAGGGAATTTTCAAGCCCCAGCATTTT
TRBV27	many	TRBJ2-7	NA	CASSSRTESYEQYF	TGTGCCAGCAGTTCTCGGACAGAATCCTACGAGCAGTACTTC
TRBV2	many	TRBJ1-6	TRBD1	CASSTGSNSPLHF	TGTGCCAGTTCGACAGGGAGTAATTCACCCCTCCACTTT
TRBV5-1	many	TRBJ2-7	NA	CASSLVAGTAYEQYF	TGCGCCAGCAGCTTGGTCGCTGGCACAGCCTACGAGCAGTACTTC
TRBV6-1	many	TRBJ2-7	TRBD1	CASSEKTGTGPNEQYF	TGTGCCAGCAGTGAGAAGACCGGGACAGGGCCAAACGAGCAGTACTTC
TRBV7-8	few	TRBJ1-1	NA	CASSVPRGPTEAFF	TGTGCCAGCAGCGTGCCCAGGGGACCCACTGAAGCTTTCTTT
TRBV3-1	many	TRBJ1-1	TRBD1	CASSGGQGADTEAFF	TGTGCCAGCAGCGGAGGACAGGGGGCGGACACTGAAGCTTTCTTT